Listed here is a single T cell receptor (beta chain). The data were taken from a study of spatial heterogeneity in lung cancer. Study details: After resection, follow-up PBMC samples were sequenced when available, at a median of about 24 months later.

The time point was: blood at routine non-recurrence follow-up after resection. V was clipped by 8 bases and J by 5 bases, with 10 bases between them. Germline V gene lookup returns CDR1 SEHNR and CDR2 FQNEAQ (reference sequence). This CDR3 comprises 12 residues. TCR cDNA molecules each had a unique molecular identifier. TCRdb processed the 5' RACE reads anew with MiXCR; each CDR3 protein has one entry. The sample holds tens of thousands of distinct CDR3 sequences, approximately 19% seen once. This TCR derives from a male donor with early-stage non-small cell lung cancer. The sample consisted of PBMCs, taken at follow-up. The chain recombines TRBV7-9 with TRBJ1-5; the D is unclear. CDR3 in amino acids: CASSDGYQPQHF. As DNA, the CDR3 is TGTGCCAGCTCTGACGGTTATCAGCCCCAGCATTTT.